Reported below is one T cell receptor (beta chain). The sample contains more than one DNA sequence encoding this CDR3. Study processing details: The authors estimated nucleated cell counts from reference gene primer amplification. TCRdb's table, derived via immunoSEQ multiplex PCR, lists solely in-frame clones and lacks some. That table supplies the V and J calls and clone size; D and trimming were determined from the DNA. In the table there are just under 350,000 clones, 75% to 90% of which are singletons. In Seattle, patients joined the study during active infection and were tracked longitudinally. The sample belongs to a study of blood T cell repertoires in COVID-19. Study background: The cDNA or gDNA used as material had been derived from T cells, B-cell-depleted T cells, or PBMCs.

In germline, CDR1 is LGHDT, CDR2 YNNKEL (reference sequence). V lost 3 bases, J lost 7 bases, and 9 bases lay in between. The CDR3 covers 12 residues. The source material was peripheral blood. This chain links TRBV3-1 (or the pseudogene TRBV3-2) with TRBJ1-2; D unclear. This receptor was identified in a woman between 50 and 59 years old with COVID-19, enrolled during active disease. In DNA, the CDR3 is TGTGCCAGCAGCCAGGTGCGCTCTGGCTACACCTTC. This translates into CASSQVRSGYTF.